The present entry profiles one T cell receptor (beta chain) with its context. Its antigen remains unknown. The sample is drawn from a study of response to subunit inactivated influenza vaccine. Study-wide results and caveats: Only a handful of new T cells, the authors suggested, are recruited with each seasonal influenza vaccination.

TCRdb fed the RT-PCR reads into MiXCR, producing one record per CDR3 protein. The repertoire has about 480,000 distinct CDR3 sequences, around 25% of them found once; the top ten carry 1.5% to 2%. The CDR3 length is 16 residues. Germline CDR1 is LGHNA and CDR2 is YNFKEQ. Losses at the gene ends were 5 bases for V and 4 bases for J; bases not matched to a gene: 9. This TCR came from a man aged 45 to 65 who received an inactivated influenza vaccine. The gene calls are TRBV4-2 and TRBJ2-3, with 10 bases lining up with TRBD1. The source was CD4+ T cells sorted from PBMCs, collected about 5 days after vaccination. CDR3 bases: TGTGCCAGCAGCTTTGTTACCGGGACAGGGGCAGATACGCAGTATTTT. Translated: CASSFVTGTGADTQYF.